This TCR beta chain is drawn from a study of T cell responses to AZD1222 COVID-19 vaccine. Notes on the study in general: Vaccine-related CD4 TCRs covered spike, predominating at 160-218 and 743-854.

The germline V gene encodes CDR1 SGHTA and CDR2 FQGNSA. The CDR3 spans 15 residues. The J segment lost 1 base and the V segment lost 5 bases, leaving 5 bases of the junction unmatched. Second-dose intervals of approximately 4 or approximately 12 weeks were pooled. As for this clone: Its specificity is unknown.

Profiling relied on immunoSEQ multiplex PCR, and the TCRdb table lists in-frame clones only, not all of them. Altogether about 120,000 clones are present, 70% to 90% being singletons, with the ten largest covering 3.5%. The sample here was peripheral blood, taken 28 days after the second AZD1222 dose. This sequence originates from an adult who received the AZD1222 COVID-19 vaccine. The chain recombines TRBV7-2 with TRBJ2-5; 9 bases line up with TRBD1. The CDR3 is CASSPQGAAQETQYF. The CDR3 nucleotides read TGTGCCAGCAGCCCACAGGGGGCTGCCCAAGAGACCCAGTACTTC. The full variable domain, its missing parts supplied by reference TRBV7-2 and TRBJ2-5, is GAGVSQSPSNKVTEKGKDVELRCDPISGHTALYWYRQSLGQGLEFLIYFQGNSAPDKSGLPSDRFSAERTGGSVSTLTIQRTQQEDSAVYLCASSPQGAAQETQYFGPGTRLLVL.